Shown below are 9 T cell receptor beta chains from a single sample sequenced in a study of T-cell memory formation after mild COVID-19. TCRdb reprocessed the 5' RACE reads with MiXCR, giving one entry per CDR3 protein. Counted here are fewer than 450,000 distinct CDR3 sequences, 21% occurring once; the ten biggest clones make up around 12%. Sequencing was carried out using PBMCs or a T cell subset sorted from them (not recorded which). These receptors originate from an adult woman who had mild COVID-19 (a few samples of this study predate the infection). Cell type and time point are not known.

The J gene is TRBJ1-5, the V gene TRBV30; the D is unclear. The CDR3 loop spans 13 amino acids. Germline V gene data show CDR1 as GTSNPN and CDR2 as SVGIG (reference sequence). V lost 5 bases to trimming and J lost 0 bases, with 8 bases between them. The CDR3, as DNA: TGTGCCTGGGGCCGGGATAGCAATCAGCCCCAGCATTTT. This codes for CAWGRDSNQPQHF.

V is TRBV4-1 and J is TRBJ1-1; D not resolved. Germline assignment: CDR1 MGHRA and CDR2 YSYEKL. The CDR3 is 11 amino acids. Trimming pared 1 base from V and 7 bases from J, leaving 4 bases between. The CDR3 coding sequence is TGCGCCAGCAGCCAAGGAAATGAAGCTTTCTTT. Translated: CASSQGNEAFF.

The chain combines TRBV5-4 with TRBJ2-7; tentative D call: TRBD2 (6 bases). This CDR3 spans 13 amino acids. Germline loops: CDR1 SGHNT, CDR2 YYREEE (reference sequence). V was trimmed by 0 bases and J by 5 bases, leaving 9 bases between them. CDR3 loop: CASSLERGNEQYF. CDR3 bases: TGTGCCAGCAGCTTGGAACGCGGGAACGAGCAGTACTTC.

In its sample, this clonotype was seen a few times. V is TRBV24-1 and J is TRBJ1-1; 8 bases match TRBD1. The germline gives CDR1 KGHDR, CDR2 SFDVKD. Trimming at V came to 2 bases and at J to 0 bases, leaving 4 bases not matched to a gene. The CDR3 loop spans 16 amino acids. The CDR3 is CATSDYADRVNTEAFF. The CDR3 DNA follows: TGTGCCACCAGTGATTACGCGGACAGGGTGAACACTGAAGCTTTCTTT.

The J gene is TRBJ2-1, the V gene TRBV24-1; 16 positions agree with TRBD2. V dropped 4 bases and J dropped 8; count of bases not matched to a gene: 13. The CDR3 runs to 19 residues. The germline gives CDR1 KGHDR, CDR2 SFDVKD. DNA of the CDR3: TGTGCCACCAGTGACCAAGGAGCGGGACTAGCGGGAGGGCCGGATGAGCAGTTCTTC. Residues: CATSDQGAGLAGGPDEQFF.

The rearrangement links TRBV20-1 to TRBJ2-3, with D perhaps being TRBD1 or TRBD2 (5 bases each). The germline V and J ends were trimmed by 0 bases and 3 bases, with 16 bases remaining between them. Germline values: CDR1 DFQATT, CDR2 SNEGSKA (reference sequence). CDR3 length: 16 residues. The CDR3 nucleotides read TGCAGTGCTAGAGATGAGAGGGGTTATAGGACAGATACGCAGTATTTT. The encoded protein is CSARDERGYRTDTQYF.

This chain joins TRBV15 and TRBJ2-7, with TRBD1 as a possible D gene (5 bases). This CDR3 contains 15 residues. Germline V gene data show CDR1 as LNHNV and CDR2 as YYDKDF (reference sequence). V was pared by 0 bases and J by 4 bases, with 13 bases between. The CDR3 nucleotides read TGTGCCACCAGCAGAGACAGGGCTGCCAGGTACGAGCAGTACTTC. Its translation is CATSRDRAARYEQYF. The full variable domain, in which reference TRBV15 and TRBJ2-7 provide the parts outside the CDR3, is DAMVIQNPRYQVTQFGKPVTLSCSQTLNHNVMYWYQQKSSQAPKLLFHYYDKDFNNEADTPDNFQSRRPNTSFCFLDIRSPGLGDTAMYLCATSRDRAARYEQYFGPGTRLTVT.

The chain links TRBV3-1 to TRBJ2-3; the D gene is possibly TRBD2 (6 bases). The CDR3 runs to 16 residues. CDR1 and CDR2 (germline): LGHDT, YNNKEL (reference sequence). Deletions cut 1 base from V and 1 base from J, with 12 bases between. The CDR3 sequence is CASSQGYGGGTDTQYF. The DNA for the CDR3 is TGTGCCAGCAGCCAAGGGTATGGCGGGGGCACAGATACGCAGTATTTT.

The chain is built from TRBV27 and TRBJ1-2; D uncertain. Looked up from germline, CDR1 is MNHEY and CDR2 is SMNVEV (reference sequence). The ends were cut back, 8 bases at V and 8 bases at J, with 15 bases in the middle. This CDR3 region has 12 residues. CDR3 DNA sequence: TGTGCCAGCTTCTCCTGGGTTGGCGGCTACACCTTC. Its translation is CASFSWVGGYTF.